This T cell receptor beta chain was recovered during a study of T cell clonotyping in hematopoietic cell transplantation. The overall study: Pretransplant recipient samples were taken after cytoreduction.

The data were produced by immunoSEQ multiplex PCR, yet TCRdb's version contains in-frame clones alone and is incomplete. The sample contains approximately 80,000 clones, roughly 95% of which appear only once. Study-wide results and limits: After transplant, recipient diversity fell while pathologically expanded clonotypes grew through day 180.

Time point here: recipient sample about 28 days before transplant, after cytoreduction. Blood collection times were about day -28 and days 30, 100, 180 posttransplant. With regard to this clone: As yet, its antigen is unknown.

The sequence was collected from a woman between 45 and 65 years old with acute myeloid leukemia. Some clones in this sample may be carry-over from other donors' samples. Sequenced material: peripheral blood mononuclear cells, taken before stem cell transplant.

CDR3 coding DNA: TGTGCCTGGAGTGTAGAGGGCAACTATGGCTACACCTTC. Translated: CAWSVEGNYGYTF. The chain uses TRBV30 and TRBJ1-2; D gene ambiguous. The ends were cut back, 0 bases at V and 2 bases at J, with 7 bases in the middle. CDR1 GTSNPN and CDR2 SVGIG come from the germline V gene (reference sequence). This CDR3 region has 13 residues.